This T cell receptor beta chain was obtained from a study of T cell repertoires in cytomegalovirus infection. Study information: The public TCR beta signatures pointed to both CMV infection and matching HLA type. Study observations and caveats: HLA-C-restricted, CMV-specific TCR beta clonotypes were dominant ex vivo. The cumulative frequency of public TCR beta families distinguished individuals who carried CMV together with the relevant HLA.

Remarks on this clonotype: What it recognizes is unknown.

MiXCR was run by TCRdb on the reads, yielding one entry per CDR3 protein. This table holds about 150,000 distinct CDR3 sequences, roughly 32% found once. The CDR3 totals 13 residues. The trim removed 6 bases at V and 3 bases at J, leaving 3 bases unmatched. This TCR came from a human donor in good health (CMV status not recorded). Some clones in this sample may be carry-over from other donors' samples. The chain uses TRBV12-3 or TRBV12-4 and TRBJ1-1; 8 positions agree with TRBD1. This specimen consisted of CD8+ T cells from cultured PBMCs, obtained from culture after CMV antigen stimulation. In nucleotides, the CDR3 is TGTGCCAGCAGCTTACAGGGGGACACTGAAGCTTTCTTT. Protein product: CASSLQGDTEAFF.